The clone carrying this TCR beta chain was recorded a few times. The antigen is not known. Time point indicated: healthy volunteer bleed at 6 weeks. Whole blood that had not been fractionated was the source of extracted total RNA. The sample belongs to a study of human T cells and chemical hapten exposure. TCRdb recomputed calls from the RACE reads with MiXCR, one row per CDR3 protein. Among around 45,000 distinct CDR3 sequences listed, about 4% were seen once. General study findings and limits: TCRs exceeding 1 in 1000 frequency stayed unchanged with DPC sensitization.

V was cut by 4 bases and J by 1 base, with 5 bases left in between. The CDR3 spans 12 residues. CDR1 is MDHEN, CDR2 SYDVKM, per germline. This clonotype originated in a human donor in good health. Some clones in this sample may be carry-over from other donors' samples. Sequencing was done on a sample of whole blood. The chain uses TRBV28 and TRBJ2-7, with D possibly matching TRBD2 (5 bases). The CDR3 DNA sequence: TGTGCCAGCAGTTGGAGGTCCTACGAGCAGTACTTC. This encodes CASSWRSYEQYF.